Below, 23 T cell receptor beta chains from the same sample are listed, as sequenced in a study of cytomegalovirus exposure and HLA in healthy donors. PCR involved 60 Vbeta and 13 Jbeta primers. The repertoire was sequenced with immunoSEQ multiplex PCR; TCRdb's copy has only in-frame clones and lacks some. Here the sample spans around 200,000 clones, 70% to 85% being singletons. Sequencing was carried out using PBMCs. All receptors come from a woman in her forties in good health and CMV-seronegative.

This clone was seen a single time. The genes are TRBV2 and TRBJ1-1; D might be TRBD1 (6 bases). Germline CDR1 SNHLY, CDR2 FYNNEI. V lost 7 bases and J lost 1, with 10 bases in between. There are 13 residues in the CDR3. The CDR3 sequence is CASNQDRNTEAFF. The CDR3 DNA reads TGTGCCAGCAACCAGGACAGGAACACTGAAGCTTTCTTT.

This clone was counted a few times. This sequence joins TRBV5-4 and TRBJ2-4; possible D gene TRBD1, 6 bases. The germline V gene encodes CDR1 SGHNT and CDR2 YYREEE (reference sequence). This CDR3 is built from 13 residues. V lost 0 bases, J lost 13 bases, and 14 bases lay in between. The CDR3 region is CASSLDRERTQYF. The DNA of the CDR3 is TGTGCCAGCAGCTTGGACAGGGAACGAACGCAGTACTTC. Drawing the rest from reference TRBV5-4 and TRBJ2-4, the complete variable domain is ETGVTQSPTHLIKTRGQQVTLRCSSQSGHNTVSWYQQALGQGPQFIFQYYREEENGRGNFPPRFSGLQFPNYSSELNVNALELDDSALYLCASSLDRERTQYFGAGTRLSVL.

The genes are TRBV5-1 and TRBJ2-1; 14 positions agree with TRBD2. The junction had 2 bases not matched to a gene; V was cut back by 0 bases and J by 6 bases. Germline V CDR1 and CDR2: SGHRS, YFSETQ. The CDR3 has 16 amino acids. The CDR3 here is CASSLAGLAGVNEQFF. The CDR3 bases are TGCGCCAGCAGCTTGGCGGGACTAGCGGGGGTCAATGAGCAGTTCTTC.

The gene calls are TRBV9 and TRBJ2-1, with 10 bases identical to TRBD2. From germline, CDR1 is SGDLS and CDR2 YYNGEE. There are 16 residues in the CDR3. V gave up 4 bases and J gave up 6 bases; unmatched junction bases: 10. The CDR3 nucleotides read TGTGCCAGCAGCCCCCCACTAGCGGGGTTACGCAATGAGCAGTTCTTC. It is translated as CASSPPLAGLRNEQFF. The complete variable domain, with remaining parts taken from reference TRBV9 and TRBJ2-1, reads DSGVTQTPKHLITATGQRVTLRCSPRSGDLSVYWYQQSLDQGLQFLIQYYNGEERAKGNILERFSAQQFPDLHSELNLSSLELGDSALYFCASSPPLAGLRNEQFFGPGTRLTVL.

This sequence joins TRBV28 and TRBJ1-6, with 8 nucleotides matching TRBD1. J lost 7 bases, V lost 8 bases, and 7 bases had no gene match. There are 14 residues in the CDR3. Germline V gives CDR1 MDHEN, CDR2 SYDVKM. The CDR3 loop is CASQTDRGNSPLHF. The CDR3 DNA follows: TGTGCCAGCCAAACTGACAGGGGAAATTCACCCCTCCACTTT.

The chain recombines TRBV7-3 with TRBJ1-6; tentative D call: TRBD1 (5 bases). CDR1 is SGHTA and CDR2 is FQGTGA in the germline V gene. The CDR3 runs to 13 residues. The germline V and J ends were trimmed by 5 bases and 7 bases, with 9 bases remaining between them. The CDR3 protein is CASSQGQNSPLHF. The CDR3 nucleotides read TGTGCCAGCAGCCAAGGACAAAATTCACCCCTCCACTTT. Based on the CDR3 plus reference TRBV7-3 and TRBJ1-6, the full variable domain is GAGVSQTPSNKVTEKGKYVELRCDPISGHTALYWYRQSLGQGPEFLIYFQGTGAADDSGLPNDRFFAVRPEGSVSTLKIQRTERGDSAVYLCASSQGQNSPLHFGNGTRLTVT.

The CDR3 spells CASSYPKGSPRGGYTF. The CDR3 DNA is TGTGCCAGCAGTTACCCGAAGGGGTCCCCGCGGGGTGGCTACACCTTC. This chain links TRBV6-6 with TRBJ1-2, with a tentative D call TRBD1 (5 bases). This CDR3 comprises 16 residues. Trimming removed 2 bases from V and 7 bases from J, with 20 bases in between. CDR1 MNHNY and CDR2 SVGAGI come from the germline V gene (reference sequence).

The chain recombines TRBV25-1 with TRBJ2-1; D not resolved. CDR1 is MGHDK, CDR2 SYGVNS, per germline. V gave up 6 bases and J gave up 8 bases, with 11 bases separating them. The CDR3 covers 12 residues. Written as DNA, the CDR3 is TGTGCCAGCAGCGAAAGTCGGTATGAGCAGTTCTTC. Residues: CASSESRYEQFF.

This chain connects TRBV28 to TRBJ2-4; a possible D gene is TRBD2 (7 bases). Germline CDR1 is MDHEN and CDR2 is SYDVKM. V shed 3 bases and J shed 8 bases, with 11 bases lying between them. CDR3 length: 13 amino acids. Here the CDR3 DNA reads TGTGCCAGCAGTTTGGAGGGGGGGCACATTCAGTACTTC. Its protein product is CASSLEGGHIQYF.

The chain is built from TRBV6-5 and TRBJ1-6; D uncertain. The CDR3 totals 15 residues. CDR1 MNHEY and CDR2 SVGAGI come from the germline V gene. Trimming took 0 bases from V and 8 from J, leaving 11 bases between them. The CDR3 nucleotides read TGTGCCAGCAGTTACTCGCTCCCAGGCGATTCACCCCTCCACTTT. Protein: CASSYSLPGDSPLHF.

The V gene is TRBV7-2, the J gene TRBJ1-2; D ambiguous. CDR1 is SGHTA, CDR2 FQGNSA, per germline. This CDR3 has 14 amino acids. V was shortened by 1 base and J by 4 bases, with 10 bases between the two germline ends. CDR3 sequence: CASSLVEAGYGYTF. In DNA, the CDR3 is TGTGCCAGCAGCTTAGTTGAGGCTGGCTATGGCTACACCTTC.

This sequence joins TRBV5-1 and TRBJ2-1, with 9 positions matching TRBD1. Germline CDR1 SGHRS, CDR2 YFSETQ. Germline trimming cut 2 bases from V and 5 bases from J; bases unmatched to any gene: 11. This CDR3 has 17 residues. The CDR3 region has the DNA TGCGCCAGCAGCTTCCAAGCCCTCGGGACAGGGCACAATGAGCAGTTCTTC. Translated, it gives CASSFQALGTGHNEQFF.

The chain employs TRBV11-3 and TRBJ2-1; TRBD2 matches at 9 bases. Looked up from germline, CDR1 is SGHNT and CDR2 is YENEEA. The ends lost 2 bases at V and 0 bases at J; junction bases unmatched: 8. The CDR3 covers 18 residues. The CDR3 loop reads CASSLTFRLAASYNEQFF. The CDR3 bases are TGTGCCAGCAGCTTAACTTTCCGACTAGCGGCCTCCTACAATGAGCAGTTCTTC.

The rearrangement uses TRBV9 and TRBJ1-3, with D perhaps TRBD1 (5 bases). The ends were cut back, 2 bases at V and 0 bases at J, with 9 bases in the middle. The CDR3 consists of 15 residues. Germline V gives CDR1 SGDLS, CDR2 YYNGEE. In DNA form, the CDR3 reads TGTGCCAGCAGCGTCGAGACAGTCTCTGGAAACACCATATATTTT. It is translated as CASSVETVSGNTIYF.

This chain connects TRBV6-6 to TRBJ1-1; D perhaps matches TRBD1 (6 bases). Germline lookup yields CDR1 MNHNY and CDR2 SVGAGI (reference sequence). The V end lost 6 bases, the J end lost 1 base, and 15 bases lay between the germline ends. The CDR3 consists of 15 residues. In DNA form, the CDR3 reads TGTGCCAGCAGGCAGGGGATTAAAAGGAACACTGAAGCTTTCTTT. Protein: CASRQGIKRNTEAFF.

This clone was detected only a few times. The chain is built from TRBV7-3 and TRBJ2-2; 11 bases align to TRBD2. V shed 3 bases, J shed 5 bases, and the junction held 5 bases outside the gene matches. CDR3 length: 16 residues. Germline-derived CDR1 and CDR2 are SGHTA and FQGTGA. CDR3 loop: CASSFSSGGFTGELFF. CDR3 coding DNA: TGTGCCAGCAGCTTCTCTAGCGGGGGGTTTACCGGGGAGCTGTTTTTT.

The chain combines TRBV6-5 with TRBJ2-7; the match to TRBD1 covers 10 bases. The CDR3 runs 15 residues. V shed 0 bases and J 1 base; nucleotides not matched to a gene: 0. Germline CDR1 reads MNHEY; CDR2 reads SVGAGI. In DNA form, the CDR3 reads TGTGCCAGCAGTTACTCGGACAGGGGGTCCTACGAGCAGTACTTC. Translated: CASSYSDRGSYEQYF.

This clone was seen only a few times. The chain has TRBV4-1 and TRBJ1-4; D is ambiguous. From germline, CDR1 is MGHRA and CDR2 YSYEKL. The CDR3 runs 14 residues. The germline V and J ends were trimmed by 0 bases and 7 bases, with 9 bases remaining between them. In nucleotides, the CDR3 is TGCGCCAGCAGCCAAGATCGGGAGAGTGAAAAACTGTTTTTT. Translating gives CASSQDRESEKLFF.

The chain employs TRBV30 and TRBJ2-5; TRBD2 might be the D (6 bases). Germline loops: CDR1 GTSNPN, CDR2 SVGIG (reference sequence). V was pared by 3 bases and J by 2 bases, with 13 bases between. The CDR3 spans 14 residues. The CDR3 protein is CAWRFSGGQETQYF. The DNA of the CDR3 is TGTGCCTGGAGGTTTAGTGGGGGGCAAGAGACCCAGTACTTC.

This chain uses TRBV30 with TRBJ1-2, with 8 bases aligning to TRBD1. Germline V gene sequence: CDR1 GTSNPN, CDR2 SVGIG (reference sequence). Trimming removed 8 bases from V and 5 bases from J; junction bases left unmatched: 10. There are 13 residues in the CDR3. The CDR3 spells CAHTGQGAYGYTF. CDR3 nucleotide sequence: TGTGCCCATACCGGGCAGGGGGCATATGGCTACACCTTC.

This chain connects TRBV27 to TRBJ1-1; D possibly corresponds to TRBD1 (5 bases). The ends were cut back, 4 bases at V and 3 bases at J, with 15 bases in the middle. Germline CDR1 MNHEY, CDR2 SMNVEV (reference sequence). This CDR3 spans 15 amino acids. CDR3 sequence: CASSSPGEGDTEAFF. For the CDR3, the DNA is TGTGCCAGCAGTTCCCCGGGGGAAGGGGACACTGAAGCTTTCTTT.

As DNA, the CDR3 is TGTGCCAGCAGCTCCGACAGGGTTTATGGCTACACCTTC. Amino acid sequence: CASSSDRVYGYTF. The chain couples TRBV5-6 to TRBJ1-2, with TRBD1 matching 7 bases. Germline V gene lookup returns CDR1 SGHDT and CDR2 YYEEEE. Trimming at V came to 3 bases and at J to 5 bases, leaving 4 bases not matched to a gene. The CDR3 covers 13 residues. Combining the CDR3 with reference TRBV5-6 and TRBJ1-2 gives the whole variable domain DAGVTQSPTHLIKTRGQQVTLRCSPKSGHDTVSWYQQALGQGPQFIFQYYEEEERQRGNFPDRFSGHQFPNYSSELNVNALLLGDSALYLCASSSDRVYGYTFGSGTRLTVV.

V gene TRBV7-2 combines with J gene TRBJ1-5; D remains unclear. CDR3 length: 13 amino acids. The V end lost 5 bases, the J end lost 0 bases, and 5 bases lay between the germline ends. Germline loops: CDR1 SGHTA, CDR2 FQGNSA. In DNA, the CDR3 is TGTGCCAGCAGCCCAAATAGCAATCAGCCCCAGCATTTT. It is translated as CASSPNSNQPQHF.